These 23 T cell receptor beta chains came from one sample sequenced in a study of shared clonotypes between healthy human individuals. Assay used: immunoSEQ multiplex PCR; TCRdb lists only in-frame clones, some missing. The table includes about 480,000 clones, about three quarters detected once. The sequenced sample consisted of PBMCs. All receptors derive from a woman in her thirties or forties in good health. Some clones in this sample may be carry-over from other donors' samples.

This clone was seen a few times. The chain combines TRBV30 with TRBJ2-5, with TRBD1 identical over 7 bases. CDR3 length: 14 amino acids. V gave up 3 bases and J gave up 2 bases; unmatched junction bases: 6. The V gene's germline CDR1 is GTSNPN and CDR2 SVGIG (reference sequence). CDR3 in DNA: TGTGCCTGGAGCGCAGGGACAGAACAAGAGACCCAGTACTTC. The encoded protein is CAWSAGTEQETQYF.

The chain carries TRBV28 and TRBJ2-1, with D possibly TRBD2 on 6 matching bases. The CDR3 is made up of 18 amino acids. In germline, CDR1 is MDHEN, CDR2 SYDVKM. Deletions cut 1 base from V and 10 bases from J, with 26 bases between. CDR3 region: CASSLFPRAGLRLAEQFF. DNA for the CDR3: TGTGCCAGCAGTTTATTTCCCAGGGCGGGACTCCGTCTCGCGGAGCAGTTCTTC. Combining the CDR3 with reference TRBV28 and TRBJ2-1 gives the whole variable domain DVKVTQSSRYLVKRTGEKVFLECVQDMDHENMFWYRQDPGLGLRLIYFSYDVKMKEKGDIPEGYSVSREKKERFSLILESASTNQTSMYLCASSLFPRAGLRLAEQFFGPGTRLTVL.

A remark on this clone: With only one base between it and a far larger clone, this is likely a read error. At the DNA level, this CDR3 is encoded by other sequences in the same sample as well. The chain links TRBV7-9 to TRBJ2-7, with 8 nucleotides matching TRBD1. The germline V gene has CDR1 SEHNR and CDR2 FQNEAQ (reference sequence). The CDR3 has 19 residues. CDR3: CASSLAVRTGGLGSYEQYF. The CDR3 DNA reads TGTGCAAGCAGCTTAGCGGTGAGAACAGGGGGACTGGGGTCCTACGAGCAGTACTTC.

The CDR3 DNA reads TGTGCCAGCAGGAGAAATAGGAACACTGAAGCTTTCTTT. Translated, it gives CASRRNRNTEAFF. The chain employs TRBV6-5 and TRBJ1-1; the D is unclear. CDR1 MNHEY and CDR2 SVGAGI come from the germline V gene. This CDR3 has 13 amino acids. The V end was cut by 6 bases, the J end by 1 base, with 9 bases between.

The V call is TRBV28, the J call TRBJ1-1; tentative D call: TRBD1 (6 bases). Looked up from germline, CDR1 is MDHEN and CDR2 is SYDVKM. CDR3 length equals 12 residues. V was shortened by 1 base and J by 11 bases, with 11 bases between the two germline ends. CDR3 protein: CASSLLGQGAFF. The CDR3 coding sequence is TGTGCCAGCAGTTTATTGGGGCAGGGGGCTTTCTTT.

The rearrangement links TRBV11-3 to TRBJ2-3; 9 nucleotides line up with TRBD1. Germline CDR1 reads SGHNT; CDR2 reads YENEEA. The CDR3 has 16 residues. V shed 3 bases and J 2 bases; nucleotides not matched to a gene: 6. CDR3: CASSFGTGYDTDTQYF. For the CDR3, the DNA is TGTGCCAGCAGCTTTGGGACAGGGTATGACACAGATACGCAGTATTTT.

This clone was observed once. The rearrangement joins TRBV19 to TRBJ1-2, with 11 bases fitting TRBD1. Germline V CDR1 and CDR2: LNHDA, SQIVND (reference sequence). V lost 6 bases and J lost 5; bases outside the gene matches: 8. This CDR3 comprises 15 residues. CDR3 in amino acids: CASRDRGRSGYGYTF. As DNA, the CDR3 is TGTGCCAGTAGGGACAGGGGGCGGTCGGGGTATGGCTACACCTTC.

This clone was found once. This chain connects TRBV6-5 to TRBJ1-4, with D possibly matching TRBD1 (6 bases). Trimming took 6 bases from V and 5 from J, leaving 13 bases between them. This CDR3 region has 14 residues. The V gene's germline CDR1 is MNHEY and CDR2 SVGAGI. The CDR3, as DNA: TGTGCCAGCAGGGAAACAGGGCTCAATGAAAAACTGTTTTTT. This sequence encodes CASRETGLNEKLFF.

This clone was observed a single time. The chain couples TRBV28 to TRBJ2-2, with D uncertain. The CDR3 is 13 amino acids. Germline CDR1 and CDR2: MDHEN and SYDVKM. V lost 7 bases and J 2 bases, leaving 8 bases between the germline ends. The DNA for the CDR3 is TGTGCCAGCAAAGAGCCTAACACCGGGGAGCTGTTTTTT. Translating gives CASKEPNTGELFF.

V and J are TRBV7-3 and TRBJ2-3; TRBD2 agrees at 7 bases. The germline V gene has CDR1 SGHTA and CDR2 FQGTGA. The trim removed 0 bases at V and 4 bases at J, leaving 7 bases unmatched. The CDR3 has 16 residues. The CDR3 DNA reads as TGTGCCAGCAGCTTAACTGGGGCGGGAGTCCCAGATACGCAGTATTTT. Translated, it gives CASSLTGAGVPDTQYF.

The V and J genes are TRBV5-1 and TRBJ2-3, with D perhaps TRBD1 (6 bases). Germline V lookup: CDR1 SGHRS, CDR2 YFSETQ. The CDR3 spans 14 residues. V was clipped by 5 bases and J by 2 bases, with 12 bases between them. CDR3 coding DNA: TGCGCCAGCAGTTCCGGGACACTCACAGATACGCAGTATTTT. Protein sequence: CASSSGTLTDTQYF.

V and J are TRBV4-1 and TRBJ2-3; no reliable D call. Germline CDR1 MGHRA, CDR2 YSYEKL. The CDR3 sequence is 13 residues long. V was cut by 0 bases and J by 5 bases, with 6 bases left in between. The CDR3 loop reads CASSQEEGDTQYF. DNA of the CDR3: TGCGCCAGCAGCCAAGAGGAAGGAGATACGCAGTATTTT.

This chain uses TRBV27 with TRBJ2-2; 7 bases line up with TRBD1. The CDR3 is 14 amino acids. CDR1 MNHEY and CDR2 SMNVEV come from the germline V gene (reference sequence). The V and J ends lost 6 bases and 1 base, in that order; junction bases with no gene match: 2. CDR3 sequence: CASRTGRNTGELFF. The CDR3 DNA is TGTGCCAGCAGGACAGGGCGGAACACCGGGGAGCTGTTTTTT.

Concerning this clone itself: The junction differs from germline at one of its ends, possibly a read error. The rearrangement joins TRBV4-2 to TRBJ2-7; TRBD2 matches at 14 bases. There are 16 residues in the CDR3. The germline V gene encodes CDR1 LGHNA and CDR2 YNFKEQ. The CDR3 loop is CASSQEILGLAGGEIF. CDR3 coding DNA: TGTGCCAGCAGCCAAGAGATCCTCGGACTAGCGGGAGGAGAAATATTC.

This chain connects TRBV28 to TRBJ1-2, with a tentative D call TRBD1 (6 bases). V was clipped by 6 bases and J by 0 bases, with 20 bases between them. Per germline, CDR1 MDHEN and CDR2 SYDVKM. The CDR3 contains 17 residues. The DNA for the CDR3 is TGTGCCAGCAGATCCATTGTCGGGACACTGCCTAACTATGGCTACACCTTC. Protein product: CASRSIVGTLPNYGYTF.

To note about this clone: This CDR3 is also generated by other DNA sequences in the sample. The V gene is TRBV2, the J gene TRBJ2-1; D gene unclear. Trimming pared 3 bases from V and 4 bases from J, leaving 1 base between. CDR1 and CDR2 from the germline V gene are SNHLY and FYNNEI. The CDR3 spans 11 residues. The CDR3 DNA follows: TGTGCCAGCAGTGAGTACAATGAGCAGTTCTTC. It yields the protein CASSEYNEQFF.

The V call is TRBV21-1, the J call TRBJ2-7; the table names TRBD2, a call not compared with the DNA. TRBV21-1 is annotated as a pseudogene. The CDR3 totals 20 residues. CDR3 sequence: CASSKRGLAGGPVDLNEQYF. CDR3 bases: TGTGCCAGCAGCAAACGGGGACTAGCGGGAGGGCCGGTCGACCTCAACGAGCAGTACTTC.

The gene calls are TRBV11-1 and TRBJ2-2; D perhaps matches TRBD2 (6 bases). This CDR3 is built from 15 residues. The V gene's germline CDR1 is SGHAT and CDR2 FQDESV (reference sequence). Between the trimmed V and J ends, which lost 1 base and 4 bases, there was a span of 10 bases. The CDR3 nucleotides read TGTGCCAGCAGCTTAGGACTAGTGGCCACCGGGGAGCTGTTTTTT. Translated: CASSLGLVATGELFF.

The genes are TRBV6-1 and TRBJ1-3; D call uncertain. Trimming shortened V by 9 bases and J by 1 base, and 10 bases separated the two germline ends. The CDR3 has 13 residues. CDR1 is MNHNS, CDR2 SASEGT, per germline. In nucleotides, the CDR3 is TGTGCCAGGCCCACAGTTTCTGGAAACACCATATATTTT. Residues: CARPTVSGNTIYF.

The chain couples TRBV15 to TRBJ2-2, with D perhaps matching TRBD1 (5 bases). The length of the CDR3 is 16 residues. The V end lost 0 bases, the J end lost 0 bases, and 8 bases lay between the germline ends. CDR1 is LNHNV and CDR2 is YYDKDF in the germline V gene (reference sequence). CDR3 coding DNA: TGTGCCACCAGCAGAGAGGCAGGGTCGAACACCGGGGAGCTGTTTTTT. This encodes CATSREAGSNTGELFF.

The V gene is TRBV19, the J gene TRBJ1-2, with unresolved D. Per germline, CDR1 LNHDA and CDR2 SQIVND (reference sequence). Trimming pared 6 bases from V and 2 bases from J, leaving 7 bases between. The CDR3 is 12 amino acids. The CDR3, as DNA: TGTGCCAGTAGCGTGGCAAACTATGGCTACACCTTC. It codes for CASSVANYGYTF.

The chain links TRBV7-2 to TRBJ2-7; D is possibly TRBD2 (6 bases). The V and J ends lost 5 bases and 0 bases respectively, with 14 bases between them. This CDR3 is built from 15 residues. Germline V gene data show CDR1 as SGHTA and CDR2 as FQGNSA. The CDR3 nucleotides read TGTGCCAGCAGCGGAGGGGTTTCGAGCTCCTACGAGCAGTACTTC. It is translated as CASSGGVSSSYEQYF. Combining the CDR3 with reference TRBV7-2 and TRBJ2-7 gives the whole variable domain GAGVSQSPSNKVTEKGKDVELRCDPISGHTALYWYRQSLGQGLEFLIYFQGNSAPDKSGLPSDRFSAERTGGSVSTLTIQRTQQEDSAVYLCASSGGVSSSYEQYFGPGTRLTVT.

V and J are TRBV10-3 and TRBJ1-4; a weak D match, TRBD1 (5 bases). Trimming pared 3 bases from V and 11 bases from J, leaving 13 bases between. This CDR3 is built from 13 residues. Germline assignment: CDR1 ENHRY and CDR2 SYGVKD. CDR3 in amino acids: CAISDSWDGKLFF. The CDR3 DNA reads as TGTGCCATCAGTGATTCGTGGGACGGTAAACTGTTTTTT.